This is a list of T cell receptor beta chains from one sample in a study of shared T cell receptors in the human thymus. Sequenced by immunoSEQ multiplex PCR; TCRdb stores in-frame clones only, minus some. There are some 660,000 clones in the sample; approximately 89% occur only once, and 0.009% to 0.0095% lies in the top ten. The sample was also reused in another study, on human thymus T cells.

What was sequenced was thymocytes. These TCRs come from a boy under two years old with a congenital heart defect. Each CDR3 is given with its conserved first and last residue. Each record gives: clone size, D gene, J gene, V gene, CDR3 length, CDR3 protein, CDR3 DNA. The D gene is left open where the match is weak. Where a row states a size, it is once, few, many or the class of an expanded clone; other rows omit it.

size: few; D: .; J: TRBJ2-1; V: TRBV4-3; length: 17; CDR3: CASSHPFSNSGYNEQFF; DNA: TGCGCCAGCAGCCACCCATTCTCGAATAGCGGTTACAATGAGCAGTTCTTC
size: .; D: TRBD1; J: TRBJ1-2; V: TRBV4-1; length: 17; CDR3: CASSQQRQGPPPYGYTF; DNA: TGCGCCAGCAGCCAGCAAAGACAGGGTCCCCCCCCCTATGGCTACACCTTC
size: .; D: TRBD1; J: TRBJ2-2; V: TRBV7-7; length: 19; CDR3: CASSPEGGQGAPNTGELFF; DNA: TGTGCCAGCAGCCCAGAGGGGGGACAGGGGGCTCCTAACACCGGGGAGCTGTTTTTT
size: .; D: TRBD2; J: TRBJ2-5; V: TRBV18; length: 16; CDR3: CASSPFRLAGQETQYF; DNA: TGTGCCAGCTCACCTTTCAGACTAGCGGGTCAGGAGACCCAGTACTTC
size: .; D: .; J: TRBJ1-5; V: TRBV5-4; length: 14; CDR3: CASSRGPDNQPQHF; DNA: TGTGCCAGCAGCCGAGGGCCGGACAATCAGCCCCAGCATTTT
size: few; D: .; J: TRBJ1-3; V: TRBV19; length: 15; CDR3: CASSTLDRLGNTIYF; DNA: TGTGCCAGTAGTACCCTGGACAGACTCGGAAACACCATATATTTT
size: .; D: TRBD1; J: TRBJ1-3; V: TRBV15; length: 14; CDR3: CATGQLVRGNTIYF; DNA: TGTGCCACGGGACAGCTAGTCCGTGGAAACACCATATATTTT
size: .; D: TRBD2; J: TRBJ2-7; V: TRBV4-3; length: 18; CDR3: CASSQDSFLAGTSYEQYF; DNA: TGCGCCAGCAGCCAAGATTCTTTCCTAGCGGGTACCTCCTACGAGCAGTACTTC
size: .; D: .; J: TRBJ1-1; V: TRBV11-1; length: 15; CDR3: CASSLVPRKDTEAFF; DNA: TGTGCCAGCAGCTTAGTTCCTAGAAAAGACACTGAAGCTTTCTTT
size: .; D: .; J: TRBJ1-4; V: TRBV28; length: 18; CDR3: CASSYTTQGNGTNEKLFF; DNA: TGTGCCAGCAGCTATACCACTCAGGGTAATGGGACTAATGAAAAACTGTTTTTT
size: .; D: .; J: TRBJ2-7; V: TRBV28; length: 13; CDR3: CASSLLLQGEQYF; DNA: TGTGCCAGCAGTCTACTTCTCCAGGGCGAGCAGTACTTC
size: .; D: TRBD2; J: TRBJ2-3; V: TRBV4-2; length: 19; CDR3: CASSQDLQFCGGLTDTQYF; DNA: TGTGCCAGCAGCCAAGATCTACAGTTTTGCGGGGGGCTCACAGATACGCAGTATTTT
size: .; D: TRBD2; J: TRBJ2-2; V: TRBV5-1; length: 21; CDR3: CASSSRRERIAGALGAGELFF; DNA: TGCGCCAGCAGCTCCCGAAGGGAGAGGATAGCGGGGGCCCTAGGGGCCGGGGAGCTGTTTTTT
size: .; D: TRBD1; J: TRBJ1-3; V: TRBV5-6; length: 15; CDR3: CASSADRVGGNTIYF; DNA: TGTGCCAGCAGCGCGGACAGGGTTGGTGGAAACACCATATATTTT
size: .; D: TRBD1; J: TRBJ2-2; V: TRBV19; length: 17; CDR3: CASSIPPQGVWTGELFF; DNA: TGTGCCAGTAGTATACCTCCACAGGGGGTGTGGACCGGGGAGCTGTTTTTT
size: few; D: TRBD1; J: TRBJ2-1; V: TRBV19; length: 16; CDR3: CASTPIGQGGFNEQFF; DNA: TGTGCCAGTACCCCCATCGGACAGGGCGGATTCAATGAGCAGTTCTTC
size: .; D: TRBD2; J: TRBJ2-3; V: TRBV4-2; length: 16; CDR3: CASSQGQREGADTQYF; DNA: TGTGCCAGCAGCCAAGGCCAGCGGGAGGGTGCAGATACGCAGTATTTT
size: .; D: .; J: TRBJ2-7; V: TRBV4-1; length: 18; CDR3: CASSQYPGGPTRSYEQYF; DNA: TGCGCCAGCAGCCAGTACCCCGGGGGACCTACGCGGTCCTACGAGCAGTACTTC
size: .; D: TRBD1; J: TRBJ1-1; V: TRBV10-3; length: 17; CDR3: CAIRLGQPPGVNTEAFF; DNA: TGTGCCATCAGGCTGGGACAGCCACCAGGCGTGAACACTGAAGCTTTCTTT
size: few; D: .; J: TRBJ1-1; V: TRBV14; length: 18; CDR3: CASSQDGIWAGGNTEAFF; DNA: TGTGCCAGCAGCCAAGACGGAATCTGGGCCGGGGGGAACACTGAAGCTTTCTTT
size: .; D: .; J: TRBJ1-2; V: TRBV30; length: 13; CDR3: CAWNKGSHYGYTF; DNA: TGTGCCTGGAATAAGGGGTCTCACTATGGCTACACCTTC
size: .; D: .; J: TRBJ2-7; V: TRBV18; length: 15; CDR3: CASSHASSPPHEQYF; DNA: TGTGCCAGCTCACACGCCAGTTCACCTCCCCACGAGCAGTACTTC
size: few; D: TRBD1; J: TRBJ1-5; V: TRBV6-5; length: 16; CDR3: CASSSSGQGAGQPQHF; DNA: TGTGCCAGCAGTTCCTCAGGACAGGGGGCCGGTCAGCCCCAGCATTTT
size: .; D: TRBD2; J: TRBJ2-2; V: TRBV11-3; length: 14; CDR3: CASRLALNTGELFF; DNA: TGTGCCAGCAGACTAGCGTTGAACACCGGGGAGCTGTTTTTT
size: .; D: TRBD1; J: TRBJ1-5; V: TRBV19; length: 17; CDR3: CASSIDPGQGGNQPQHF; DNA: TGTGCCAGTAGTATAGATCCGGGACAGGGTGGCAATCAGCCCCAGCATTTT
size: .; D: .; J: TRBJ1-2; V: TRBV14; length: 14; CDR3: CASSQGLIMGGYTF; DNA: TGTGCCAGCAGCCAAGGGCTCATCATGGGCGGCTACACCTTC
size: .; D: .; J: TRBJ2-7; V: TRBV7-8; length: 11; CDR3: CAESSSYEQYF; DNA: TGTGCCGAGAGTAGCTCCTACGAGCAGTACTTC
size: .; D: TRBD1; J: TRBJ1-1; V: TRBV30; length: 14; CDR3: CASGLGQVNTEAFF; DNA: TGTGCCTCGGGGCTGGGACAGGTCAACACTGAAGCTTTCTTT
size: .; D: TRBD1; J: TRBJ2-2; V: TRBV11-3; length: 13; CDR3: CASRTGTTGELFF; DNA: TGTGCCAGCAGGACAGGGACCACCGGGGAGCTGTTTTTT
size: .; D: .; J: TRBJ1-3; V: TRBV4-1; length: 16; CDR3: CASSERTASSGNTIYF; DNA: TGCGCCAGCAGCGAACGGACAGCGAGCTCTGGAAACACCATATATTTT
size: .; D: .; J: TRBJ2-7; V: TRBV28; length: 12; CDR3: CASSYLRDGVYF; DNA: TGTGCCAGCAGTTATCTCAGAGACGGGGTGTACTTC
size: once; D: .; J: TRBJ2-5; V: TRBV6-6; length: 14; CDR3: CASSYGPGRETQYF; DNA: TGTGCCAGCAGTTACGGTCCGGGGAGGGAGACCCAGTACTTC
size: .; D: TRBD1; J: TRBJ2-7; V: TRBV5-5; length: 13; CDR3: CASSVDRAYEQYF; DNA: TGTGCCAGCAGCGTCGACAGGGCCTACGAGCAGTACTTC
size: .; D: TRBD1; J: TRBJ2-7; V: TRBV5-1; length: 16; CDR3: CASSLGGTELSYEQYF; DNA: TGCGCCAGCAGCTTGGGTGGGACAGAACTCTCCTACGAGCAGTACTTC
size: .; D: TRBD2; J: TRBJ2-2; V: TRBV7-8; length: 17; CDR3: CASSLELAGGCTGELFF; DNA: TGTGCCAGCAGCTTAGAACTAGCGGGAGGGTGTACCGGGGAGCTGTTTTTT
size: .; D: TRBD1; J: TRBJ1-1; V: TRBV28; length: 14; CDR3: CASSARQGSTEAFF; DNA: TGTGCCAGCAGTGCCCGACAGGGATCCACTGAAGCTTTCTTT
size: .; D: TRBD1; J: TRBJ2-5; V: TRBV29-1; length: 13; CDR3: CSFGDRVGETQYF; DNA: TGCAGCTTTGGGGACAGGGTGGGGGAGACCCAGTACTTC
size: once; D: .; J: TRBJ2-3; V: TRBV15; length: 15; CDR3: CATSSDFQGIDTQYF; DNA: TGTGCCACCAGCAGCGACTTCCAGGGGATAGATACGCAGTATTTT
size: .; D: .; J: TRBJ2-3; V: TRBV9; length: 12; CDR3: CASSVPTDTQYF; DNA: TGTGCCAGCAGCGTCCCCACTGATACGCAGTATTTT
size: few; D: TRBD1; J: TRBJ2-7; V: TRBV5-1; length: 14; CDR3: CASNNRGPFHEQYF; DNA: TGCGCCAGCAATAATAGGGGGCCTTTCCACGAGCAGTACTTC
size: .; D: TRBD2; J: TRBJ2-4; V: TRBV7-2; length: 18; CDR3: CASSLPKSLAGAGNIQYF; DNA: TGTGCCAGCAGCCTACCCAAGAGTCTAGCGGGAGCGGGAAACATTCAGTACTTC
size: .; D: .; J: TRBJ2-7; V: TRBV20-1; length: 11; CDR3: CSARDHREKYF; DNA: TGCAGTGCTAGAGATCATAGGGAGAAGTACTTC
size: .; D: .; J: TRBJ2-1; V: TRBV4-1; length: 16; CDR3: CASSHRRGAPYNEQFF; DNA: TGCGCCAGCAGCCATAGGCGGGGAGCCCCATACAATGAGCAGTTCTTC